This TCR beta chain came from a study of T-cell reconstitution after alpha-beta-depleted transplantation in children. General observations from the study: Hyperexpanded clones declined; after one year, newly produced T cells mostly supplied diversity. About two months after transplant, alpha-beta T cells reportedly came from several hundred expanded graft clones.

Germline loops: CDR1 MNHNS, CDR2 SASEGT. The CDR3 extends over 16 amino acids. V was clipped by 8 bases and J by 5 bases; unmatched bases: 11. As concerns this clonotype: Its antigen is still unknown.

The library targeted TCRbeta and was prepared with unique molecular identifiers. TCRdb re-analysed the PCR reads in MiXCR, keeping a single row per CDR3 protein. The data hold about 900,000 distinct CDR3 sequences, with around 30% observed a single time. This TCR derives from a boy younger than two who had a stem cell transplant for SCID, so the T cells may come from the graft donor. The V call is TRBV6-1, the J call TRBJ2-1; TRBD2 aligns across 11 bases. The source material was PBMCs, mostly from graft donor cells, sampled 360 days after TCRalphabeta/CD19-depleted stem cell transplant. In nucleotides, the CDR3 is TGTGCCAGCGGGGTAGCGGGGGGGCCGAGGGACAATGAGCAGTTCTTC. This encodes CASGVAGGPRDNEQFF.